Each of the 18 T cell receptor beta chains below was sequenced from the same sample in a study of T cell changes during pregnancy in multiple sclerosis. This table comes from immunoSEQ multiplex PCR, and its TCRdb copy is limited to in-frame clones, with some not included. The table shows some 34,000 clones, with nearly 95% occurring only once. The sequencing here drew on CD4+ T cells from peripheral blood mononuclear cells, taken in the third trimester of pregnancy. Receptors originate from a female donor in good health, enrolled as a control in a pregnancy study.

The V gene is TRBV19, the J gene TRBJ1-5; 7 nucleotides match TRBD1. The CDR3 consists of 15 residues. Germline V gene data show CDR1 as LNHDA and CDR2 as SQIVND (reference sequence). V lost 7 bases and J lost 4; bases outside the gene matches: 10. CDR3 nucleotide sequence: TGTGCCAGTATCCAGGGGGGTGGTTTAAATCAGCCCCAGCATTTT. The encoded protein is CASIQGGGLNQPQHF.

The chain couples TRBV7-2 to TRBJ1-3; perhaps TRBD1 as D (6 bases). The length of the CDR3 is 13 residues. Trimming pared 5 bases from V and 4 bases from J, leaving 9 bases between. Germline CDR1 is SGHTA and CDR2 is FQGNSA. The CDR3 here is CASSPGQGNTIYF. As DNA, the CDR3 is TGTGCCAGCAGCCCCGGACAGGGAAACACCATATATTTT.

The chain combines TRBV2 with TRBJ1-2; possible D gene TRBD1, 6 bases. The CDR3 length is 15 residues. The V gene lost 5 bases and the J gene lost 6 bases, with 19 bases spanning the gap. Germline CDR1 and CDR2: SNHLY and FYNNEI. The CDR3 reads CASSTQGIGADGYTF. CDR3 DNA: TGTGCCAGCAGTACCCAGGGGATAGGGGCGGATGGCTACACCTTC.

This CDR3 reads CASSRSGSLNTEAFF. In DNA, the CDR3 is TGTGCCAGCAGCCGTAGCGGGAGTTTGAACACTGAAGCTTTCTTT. This chain joins TRBV6-5 and TRBJ1-1; D gene uncertain. CDR3 size: 15 residues. The germline V and J ends were trimmed by 6 bases and 0 bases, with 14 bases remaining between them. CDR1 is MNHEY, CDR2 SVGAGI, per germline.

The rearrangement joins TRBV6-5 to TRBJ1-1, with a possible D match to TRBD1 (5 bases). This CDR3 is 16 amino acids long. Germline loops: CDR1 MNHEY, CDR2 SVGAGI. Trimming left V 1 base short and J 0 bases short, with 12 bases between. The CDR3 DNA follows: TGTGCCAGCAGTTACTGGGCGGGGGTCCTGAACACTGAAGCTTTCTTT. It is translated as CASSYWAGVLNTEAFF.

In DNA form, the CDR3 reads TGTGCCAGCAGCTTTGACCCACTAGCGGGGGGGTACAATGAGCAGTTCTTC. Translation: CASSFDPLAGGYNEQFF. V and J are TRBV12-1 and TRBJ2-1; the D call of TRBD2 is as the table states it, not checked on the DNA. TRBV12-1 is recorded as a pseudogene. The CDR3 is 17 amino acids.

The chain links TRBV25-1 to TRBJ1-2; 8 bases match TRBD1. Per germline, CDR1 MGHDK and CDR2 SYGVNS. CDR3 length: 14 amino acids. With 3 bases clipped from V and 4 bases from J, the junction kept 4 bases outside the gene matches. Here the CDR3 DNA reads TGTGCCAGCAGTGACTTGACAGGGGTCTATGGCTACACCTTC. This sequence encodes CASSDLTGVYGYTF.

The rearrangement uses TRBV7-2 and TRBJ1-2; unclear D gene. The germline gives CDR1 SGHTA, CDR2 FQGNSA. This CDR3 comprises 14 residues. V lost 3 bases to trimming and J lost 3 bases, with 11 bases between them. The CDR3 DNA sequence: TGTGCCAGCAGCTTGGAAAACCGGGACTATGGCTACACCTTC. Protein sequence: CASSLENRDYGYTF.

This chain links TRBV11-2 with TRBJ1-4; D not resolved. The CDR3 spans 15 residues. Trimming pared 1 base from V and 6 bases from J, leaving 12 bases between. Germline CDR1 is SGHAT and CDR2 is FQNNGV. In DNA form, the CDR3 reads TGTGCCAGCAGCTTAGTTCCAGGTCCCTATGAAAAACTGTTTTTT. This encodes CASSLVPGPYEKLFF.

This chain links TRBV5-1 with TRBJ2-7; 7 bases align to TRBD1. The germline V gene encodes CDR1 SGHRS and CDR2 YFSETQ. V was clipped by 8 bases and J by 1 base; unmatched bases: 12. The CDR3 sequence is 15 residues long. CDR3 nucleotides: TGCGCCAGTCCGGGTGGGACAGTGATATCCTACGAGCAGTACTTC. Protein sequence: CASPGGTVISYEQYF. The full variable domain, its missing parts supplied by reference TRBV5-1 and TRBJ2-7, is KAGVTQTPRYLIKTRGQQVTLSCSPISGHRSVSWYQQTPGQGLQFLFEYFSETQRNKGNFPGRFSGRQFSNSRSEMNVSTLELGDSALYLCASPGGTVISYEQYFGPGTRLTVT.

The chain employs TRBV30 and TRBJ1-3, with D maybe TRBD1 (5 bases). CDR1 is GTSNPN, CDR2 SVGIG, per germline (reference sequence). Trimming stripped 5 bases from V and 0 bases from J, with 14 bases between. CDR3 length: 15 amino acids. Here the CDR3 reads CAWGGLLRSGNTIYF. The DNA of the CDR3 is TGTGCCTGGGGGGGACTTCTGCGCTCTGGAAACACCATATATTTT.

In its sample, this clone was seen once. The CDR3 is CASSFAPGGGEQYF. The CDR3 nucleotides read TGTGCCAGCAGCTTCGCTCCGGGGGGCGGCGAGCAGTACTTC. This chain links TRBV7-9 with TRBJ2-7; possible D gene TRBD2, 7 bases. Germline values: CDR1 SEHNR, CDR2 FQNEAQ (reference sequence). This CDR3 has 14 amino acids. V was pared by 3 bases and J by 6 bases, with 15 bases between.

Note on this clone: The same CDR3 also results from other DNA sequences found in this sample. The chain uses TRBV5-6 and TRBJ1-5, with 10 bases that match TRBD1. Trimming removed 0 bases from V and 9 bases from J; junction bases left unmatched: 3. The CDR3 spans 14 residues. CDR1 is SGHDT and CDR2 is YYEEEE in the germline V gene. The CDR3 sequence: CASSLGQGARPQHF. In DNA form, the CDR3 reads TGTGCCAGCAGCTTGGGACAGGGGGCGCGGCCCCAGCATTTT.

This chain's CDR3 is CASSEGSPTGELFF. The DNA for the CDR3 is TGTGCCAGCAGTGAGGGCAGCCCCACCGGGGAGCTGTTTTTT. This rearrangement joins TRBV2 to TRBJ2-2; D is unresolved. Trimming took 3 bases from V and 4 from J, leaving 9 bases between them. The CDR3 has 14 amino acids. The germline V gene has CDR1 SNHLY and CDR2 FYNNEI.

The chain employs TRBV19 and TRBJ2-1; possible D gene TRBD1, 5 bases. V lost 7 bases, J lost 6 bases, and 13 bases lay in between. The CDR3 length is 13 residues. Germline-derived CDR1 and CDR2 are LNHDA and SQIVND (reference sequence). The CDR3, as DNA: TGTGCCAGTAATAACAGGTATTTCAATGAGCAGTTCTTC. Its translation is CASNNRYFNEQFF.

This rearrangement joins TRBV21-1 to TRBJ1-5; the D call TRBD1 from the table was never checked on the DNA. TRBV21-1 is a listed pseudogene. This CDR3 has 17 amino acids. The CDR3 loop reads CAIGATGKGTPNQPQHF. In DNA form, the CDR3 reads TGTGCCATCGGGGCGACAGGAAAAGGAACTCCCAATCAGCCCCAGCATTTT.

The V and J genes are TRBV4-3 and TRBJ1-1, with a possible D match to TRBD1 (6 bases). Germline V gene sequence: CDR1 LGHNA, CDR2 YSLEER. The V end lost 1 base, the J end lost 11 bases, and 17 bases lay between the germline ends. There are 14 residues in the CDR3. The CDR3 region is CASSQGTVLVDAFF. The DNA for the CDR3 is TGCGCCAGCAGCCAAGGGACAGTTTTAGTAGACGCTTTCTTT.

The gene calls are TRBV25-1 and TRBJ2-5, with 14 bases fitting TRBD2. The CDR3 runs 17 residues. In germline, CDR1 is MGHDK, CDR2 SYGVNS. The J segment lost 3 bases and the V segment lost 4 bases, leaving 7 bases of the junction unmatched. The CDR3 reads CASSAPTSGGVKETQYF. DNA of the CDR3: TGTGCCAGCAGTGCACCGACTAGCGGGGGGGTCAAAGAGACCCAGTACTTC. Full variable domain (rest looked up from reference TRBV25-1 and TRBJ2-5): EADIYQTPRYLVIGTGKKITLECSQTMGHDKMYWYQQDPGMELHLIHYSYGVNSTEKGDLSSESTVSRIRTEHFPLTLESARPSHTSQYLCASSAPTSGGVKETQYFGPGTRLLVL.